The clone carrying this TCR beta chain was counted only a few times. Its antigen is unknown. This sample is drawn from a study of spatial heterogeneity in lung cancer. Study background: Raw reads contained each unique TCR and UMI combination more than ten times on average. Study results and limitations: It was found that expanded intratumoral alpha and beta TCR counts tracked tumor mutation counts.

Every cDNA TCR molecule received its own unique molecular identifier. Via MiXCR, TCRdb re-called the 5' RACE reads, giving one row per CDR3 protein. Among several thousand distinct CDR3 sequences listed, 6.3% were seen once. This sample's time point: sample taken at primary tumor resection. Donors were under 90 untreated early-stage non-small cell lung cancer patients. Whole RNA, which was extracted from tumor, nontumor lung tissue or frozen PBMC, was sequenced without any cell sorting. The sequences come from lung tumor tissue, collected at surgery. The source is a male donor with early-stage non-small cell lung cancer.

In nucleotides, the CDR3 is TGTGCCAGCAGGAACAGACCAGGGCAGCCCCAGCATTTT. Translated: CASRNRPGQPQHF. This chain links TRBV6-2 or TRBV6-3 with TRBJ1-5; TRBD1 might be the D (5 bases). The CDR3 length is 13 residues. CDR1 and CDR2 (germline): MNHEY, SVGEGT. V lost 6 bases and J lost 7, with 13 bases in between.